The 30 T cell receptor beta chains in this list originate from one sample, sequenced in a study of T cells expressing NK-cell markers. With the 5' RACE reads reprocessed, TCRdb shows one record per CDR3 protein and no DNA. In all, the sample yields under 600,000 distinct CDR3 sequences. What was sequenced was blood T cells: a sorted CD56 or NKG2C T cell subset, CD4+ or CD8+ T cells, or bulk PBMC T cells (not recorded which). All receptors come from a woman in her forties or fifties in good health.

The chain uses TRBV19 and TRBJ2-3; TCRdb's D call, TRBD1, is unchecked because there is no DNA. The CDR3 length is 13 residues. The germline CDR1 and CDR2 sequences are LNHDA and SQIVND (reference sequence). Here the CDR3 reads CASRGQGPDTQYF.

This chain links TRBV20-1 with TRBJ1-1; no DNA is available, so the TRBD1 call from TCRdb remains unchecked. The CDR3 runs 13 residues. Per the germline V gene, CDR1 is DFQATT and CDR2 is SNEGSKA (reference sequence). The CDR3 spells CSAQTGGRTEAFF.

V is TRBV5-1 and J is TRBJ2-5; TCRdb's assignment of TRBD1 cannot be checked, as there is no DNA. The germline gives CDR1 SGHRS, CDR2 YFSETQ. The CDR3 sequence is 14 residues long. CDR3: CASSVGGGSETQYF. Looking up the rest from reference TRBV5-1 and TRBJ2-5 gives the full variable domain: KAGVTQTPRYLIKTRGQQVTLSCSPISGHRSVSWYQQTPGQGLQFLFEYFSETQRNKGNFPGRFSGRQFSNSRSEMNVSTLELGDSALYLCASSVGGGSETQYFGPGTRLLVL.

CDR3 loop: CASSNKGGNQPQHF. This sequence joins TRBV21-1 and TRBJ1-5. TRBV21-1 has pseudogene status. The CDR3 is made up of 14 amino acids.

V usage is TRBV24-1 and J usage is TRBJ2-1; TCRdb calls TRBD2, which cannot be checked without DNA. Looked up from germline, CDR1 is KGHDR and CDR2 is SFDVKD. The CDR3 has 14 residues. CDR3 region: CATSPGLARNEQFF.

The CDR3 sequence is CARSPGPRGTEAFF. The genes are TRBV5-3 and TRBJ1-1; with no DNA, the TCRdb D assignment of TRBD1 cannot be verified. TRBV5-3 is an open reading frame whose function is uncertain. CDR3 length: 14 amino acids.

This chain connects TRBV5-1 to TRBJ2-2; TCRdb's D call of TRBD2 is untestable without DNA. Per the germline V gene, CDR1 is SGHRS and CDR2 is YFSETQ. This CDR3 has 14 amino acids. CDR3 sequence reads: CASSLGAGPGELFF.

The chain carries TRBV29-1 and TRBJ1-2; TCRdb gives TRBD1 as the D gene, but with no DNA this cannot be confirmed. CDR3 length: 12 residues. Germline-derived CDR1 and CDR2 are SQVTM and ANQGSEA. CDR3 loop: CSVTAGWSGYTF. Complete variable domain (other parts from reference TRBV29-1 and TRBJ1-2): SAVISQKPSRDICQRGTSLTIQCQVDSQVTMMFWYRQQPGQSLTLIATANQGSEATYESGFVIDKFPISRPNLTFSTLTVSNMSPEDSSIYLCSVTAGWSGYTFGSGTRLTVV.

The V and J genes are TRBV30 and TRBJ2-3; the TRBD2 assignment by TCRdb is unverifiable without DNA. This CDR3 contains 12 residues. The germline gives CDR1 GTSNPN, CDR2 SVGIG (reference sequence). The chain's CDR3 is CAWSVRGGLQYF. The full variable domain, rest sourced from reference TRBV30 and TRBJ2-3, is SQTIHQWPATLVQPVGSPLSLECTVEGTSNPNLYWYRQAAGRGLQLLFYSVGIGQISSEVPQNLSASRPQDRQFILSSKKLLLSDSGFYLCAWSVRGGLQYFGPGTRLTVL.

CDR3 region: CASSEERTGNTIYF. V and J are TRBV25-1 and TRBJ1-3. CDR1 MGHDK and CDR2 SYGVNS come from the germline V gene. There are 14 residues in the CDR3.

The rearrangement joins TRBV2 to TRBJ2-1; the D call of TRBD2 rests on TCRdb alone, since no DNA is present to check it. This CDR3 contains 14 residues. Germline-derived CDR1 and CDR2 are SNHLY and FYNNEI. CDR3 protein: CASRPSVAGDGQFF.

The genes are TRBV5-1 and TRBJ2-5; TCRdb selects TRBD1, and the lack of DNA leaves this call unchecked. Germline assignment: CDR1 SGHRS and CDR2 YFSETQ. CDR3 size: 15 residues. This CDR3 is CASSLAGTTQETQYF.

CDR3 residues: CAIRAGLAGDTQYF. The chain combines TRBV10-3 with TRBJ2-3; TCRdb picks TRBD2, but there is no DNA to check that call. The V gene's germline CDR1 is ENHRY and CDR2 SYGVKD. The length of the CDR3 is 14 residues.

The chain couples TRBV3-1 to TRBJ2-1; absent DNA, TCRdb's TRBD2 call cannot be checked. Per the germline V gene, CDR1 is LGHDT and CDR2 is YNNKEL (reference sequence). This CDR3 is built from 16 residues. The CDR3 region is CASSQDGRPYYNEQFF.

This rearrangement joins TRBV29-1 to TRBJ2-3. Germline V CDR1 and CDR2: SQVTM, ANQGSEA. The CDR3 is 11 residues long. The CDR3: CSVSIVDTQYF.

V and J are TRBV29-1 and TRBJ2-7; TCRdb's D call of TRBD1 is untestable without DNA. Germline V gene data show CDR1 as SQVTM and CDR2 as ANQGSEA. The CDR3 has 14 amino acids. This chain's CDR3 is CSVEDGGRGDEQYF.

This chain connects TRBV29-1 to TRBJ2-7; the TCRdb call, TRBD1, lacks DNA for checking. Germline V gives CDR1 SQVTM, CDR2 ANQGSEA. The CDR3 is made up of 11 amino acids. The CDR3: CSVWTDYEQYF.

The J gene is TRBJ2-1, the V gene TRBV5-1; TCRdb gives TRBD2 as the D gene, but with no DNA this cannot be confirmed. Germline lookup yields CDR1 SGHRS and CDR2 YFSETQ. CDR3 size: 17 residues. CDR3 sequence: CASSLGLAGGSLYEQFF.

This chain links TRBV27 with TRBJ1-1; TCRdb's D gene call, TRBD1, goes unchecked for lack of DNA. Per germline, CDR1 MNHEY and CDR2 SMNVEV (reference sequence). This CDR3 contains 19 residues. The CDR3 loop is CASSFSPFPGQGLGTEAFF.

The CDR3 sequence: CAISARTGDGNQPQHF. V is TRBV10-3 and J is TRBJ1-5; the TCRdb D gene call, TRBD1, has no DNA to confirm it. The CDR3 is 16 residues long. The V gene's germline CDR1 is ENHRY and CDR2 SYGVKD.

The rearrangement uses TRBV5-1 and TRBJ2-3; TCRdb lists TRBD1, though no DNA is available to test this call. CDR1 is SGHRS and CDR2 is YFSETQ in the germline V gene. CDR3 size: 18 residues. This CDR3 is CASSAIPNRGLSADTQYF.

The genes are TRBV29-1 and TRBJ2-2; TCRdb selects TRBD2, and the lack of DNA leaves this call unchecked. Germline values: CDR1 SQVTM, CDR2 ANQGSEA. The CDR3 contains 12 residues. CDR3: CSGGLFTGELFF.

The chain links TRBV15 to TRBJ2-5; TCRdb calls TRBD1, which cannot be checked without DNA. This CDR3 has 17 residues. Germline lookup yields CDR1 LNHNV and CDR2 YYDKDF (reference sequence). CDR3 residues: CATSRGGPGGEWETQYF.

The rearrangement uses TRBV20-1 and TRBJ2-3; TCRdb returns TRBD2, unconfirmable since there is no DNA. The CDR3 totals 15 residues. Germline V gene sequence: CDR1 DFQATT, CDR2 SNEGSKA (reference sequence). CDR3 amino acids: CSASVTSGTADTQYF.

The chain uses TRBV4-1 and TRBJ1-1; the TRBD1 assignment by TCRdb is unverifiable without DNA. CDR1 is MGHRA, CDR2 YSYEKL, per germline. This CDR3 has 15 residues. CDR3 protein: CASSRTGQGGAEAFF.

This chain connects TRBV20-1 to TRBJ2-4; TCRdb returns TRBD1, unconfirmable since there is no DNA. This CDR3 comprises 14 residues. Germline V lookup: CDR1 DFQATT, CDR2 SNEGSKA (reference sequence). The CDR3 loop is CSARDLGTGGIQYF.

The V call is TRBV9, the J call TRBJ2-1; TCRdb proposes TRBD2, but this gene call is untestable without DNA. This CDR3 is built from 17 residues. Per the germline V gene, CDR1 is SGDLS and CDR2 is YYNGEE. This chain's CDR3 is CASSVLPGTSGSQEQFF. Based on the CDR3 plus reference TRBV9 and TRBJ2-1, the full variable domain is DSGVTQTPKHLITATGQRVTLRCSPRSGDLSVYWYQQSLDQGLQFLIQYYNGEERAKGNILERFSAQQFPDLHSELNLSSLELGDSALYFCASSVLPGTSGSQEQFFGPGTRLTVL.

The CDR3 protein is CATSDPRAPREQFF. The chain recombines TRBV24-1 with TRBJ2-1; the TRBD1 assignment by TCRdb is unverifiable without DNA. CDR3 length: 14 residues. Germline loops: CDR1 KGHDR, CDR2 SFDVKD.

The CDR3 protein is CASSEGVRDSRYNEQFF. The V gene is TRBV6-1, the J gene TRBJ2-1; the D gene TCRdb calls, TRBD2, cannot be checked with no DNA. Germline CDR1 and CDR2: MNHNS and SASEGT. The CDR3 length is 17 residues.

This rearrangement joins TRBV2 to TRBJ2-3. Germline-derived CDR1 and CDR2 are SNHLY and FYNNEI. The CDR3 runs to 16 residues. Here the CDR3 reads CASSEARVFDTDTQYF. Full variable domain (missing parts from reference TRBV2 and TRBJ2-3): EPEVTQTPSHQVTQMGQEVILRCVPISNHLYFYWYRQILGQKVEFLVSFYNNEISEKSEIFDDQFSVERPDGSNFTLKIRSTKLEDSAMYFCASSEARVFDTDTQYFGPGTRLTVL.